One and the same sample provided the 24 T cell receptor beta chains below, sequenced in a study of T cells in Graves' hyperthyroidism and ophthalmopathy. Regions amplified from RNA transcripts were the TCR beta CDR3 regions. HTBI primers were employed in a first-round RT-PCR of the TCR CDR3. MiXCR, run by TCRdb on the multiplex PCR reads, gives a single entry per CDR3 protein. The table lists roughly 180,000 distinct CDR3 sequences, about 17% of them singletons. Sequenced: blood. The receptors shown here come from a woman aged 45-65 years with Graves' hyperthyroidism.

To note about this clonotype: This may come from a read error, since a much larger clone is one base off. The genes are TRBV6-2 or TRBV6-3 and TRBJ2-7, with 7 bases matching TRBD1. This CDR3 is built from 14 residues. Unmatched junction bases numbered 9, after V lost 5 bases and J lost 5 bases. Germline V lookup: CDR1 MNHEY, CDR2 SVGEGT. CDR3 nucleotide sequence: TGTGCCAGCAGTCCACGACAGGGTGGCCACGAGCAGTACTTC. This translates into CASSPRQGGHEQYF.

The V gene is TRBV5-1, the J gene TRBJ1-1; TRBD1 agrees at 8 bases. V dropped 0 bases and J dropped 11; count of bases not matched to a gene: 9. The germline V gene has CDR1 SGHRS and CDR2 YFSETQ. CDR3 length equals 14 residues. The chain's CDR3 is CASSLVGTGLEAFF. The CDR3 DNA reads as TGCGCCAGCAGCTTGGTCGGGACAGGTCTTGAGGCTTTCTTT.

This clonotype was picked up a small number of times. The V gene is TRBV5-6, the J gene TRBJ1-1; 8 nucleotides match TRBD1. The germline CDR1 and CDR2 sequences are SGHDT and YYEEEE. V lost 4 bases, J lost 1 base, and 9 bases stayed unmatched. This CDR3 contains 16 residues. This chain's CDR3 is CASSLLGQGKNTEAFF. Here the CDR3 DNA reads TGTGCCAGCAGCCTATTAGGACAGGGAAAGAACACTGAAGCTTTCTTT.

This clonotype appeared many times. This chain joins TRBV2 and TRBJ1-1; D is perhaps TRBD1 (5 bases). Germline assignment: CDR1 SNHLY and CDR2 FYNNEI. This CDR3 spans 15 amino acids. The V end was cut by 11 bases, the J end by 4 bases, with 23 bases between. CDR3 loop: CALSVREEEATEAFF. The CDR3 DNA reads as TGTGCCCTTTCCGTCAGGGAGGAGGAAGCCACTGAAGCTTTCTTT.

This clonotype was counted ten times or more. The gene calls are TRBV27 and TRBJ2-7; 7 bases align to TRBD1. CDR1 and CDR2 from the germline V gene are MNHEY and SMNVEV (reference sequence). V lost 5 bases and J lost 3; bases outside the gene matches: 7. The CDR3 has 14 residues. The CDR3 sequence: CASSRTGQIYEQYF. CDR3 nucleotides: TGTGCCAGCAGTCGAACGGGACAGATCTACGAGCAGTACTTC.

This clonotype was recorded at least ten times. V and J are TRBV19 and TRBJ1-5; D remains unclear. With 3 bases removed from V and 4 bases from J, the gap between germline ends came to 10 bases. This CDR3 has 14 residues. Germline V gives CDR1 LNHDA, CDR2 SQIVND (reference sequence). The CDR3 DNA follows: TGTGCCAGTAGTATCCCCGTATATAATCAGCCCCAGCATTTT. This codes for CASSIPVYNQPQHF.

This clonotype was recorded many times. DNA for the CDR3: TGTGCCAGCAGTGAATGGGAGATCAGCTCCTACGAGCAGTACTTC. It is translated as CASSEWEISSYEQYF. The rearrangement uses TRBV6-1 and TRBJ2-7, with D possibly being TRBD2 (5 bases). Germline CDR1 reads MNHNS; CDR2 reads SASEGT. The CDR3 runs 15 residues. The V and J ends lost 2 bases and 0 bases respectively, with 11 bases between them.

This clonotype was detected ten times or more. J is TRBJ2-3 and V is TRBV19; 7 bases match TRBD2. The germline CDR1 and CDR2 sequences are LNHDA and SQIVND (reference sequence). The CDR3 is 18 residues long. Losses at the gene ends were 5 bases for V and 0 bases for J; bases not matched to a gene: 14. The chain's CDR3 is CASSGQLGLPTSTDTQYF. The CDR3 nucleotides are TGTGCCAGTAGTGGCCAGTTGGGACTACCGACTAGCACAGATACGCAGTATTTT.

The table lists this clonotype with many counts. This sequence joins TRBV3-1 and TRBJ1-5; 7 nucleotides agree with TRBD1. There are 14 residues in the CDR3. Looked up from germline, CDR1 is LGHDT and CDR2 is YNNKEL (reference sequence). The junction had 3 bases not matched to a gene; V was cut back by 4 bases and J by 3 bases. The CDR3 coding sequence is TGTGCCAGCAGCCGGGGACAGCTCAATCAGCCCCAGCATTTT. As protein: CASSRGQLNQPQHF.

The CDR3, as DNA: TGTGCCAGCAACTTAGGTCCGGCCCCTTACAATGAGCAGTTCTTC. Translated, it gives CASNLGPAPYNEQFF. J is TRBJ2-1 and V is TRBV5-4, with D unresolved. With 6 bases removed from V and 4 bases from J, the gap between germline ends came to 17 bases. CDR1 is SGHNT, CDR2 YYREEE, per germline (reference sequence). The CDR3 covers 15 residues. Supplemented by reference TRBV5-4 and TRBJ2-1, the full variable domain reads ETGVTQSPTHLIKTRGQQVTLRCSSQSGHNTVSWYQQALGQGPQFIFQYYREEENGRGNFPPRFSGLQFPNYSSELNVNALELDDSALYLCASNLGPAPYNEQFFGPGTRLTVL.

This clonotype showed up many times. The chain couples TRBV7-9 to TRBJ2-3; D unclear. The germline V gene has CDR1 SEHNR and CDR2 FQNEAQ (reference sequence). V was pared by 1 base and J by 0 bases, with 8 bases between. The CDR3 runs 15 residues. The CDR3 DNA sequence: TGTGCCAGCAGCTTAGGCGGCCAGAGCACAGATACGCAGTATTTT. Translation: CASSLGGQSTDTQYF.

In its sample, this clonotype was seen many times. The chain joins TRBV7-6 to TRBJ1-4; D remains unclear. The ends were cut back, 5 bases at V and 5 bases at J, with 15 bases in the middle. Per germline, CDR1 SGHVS and CDR2 FNYEAQ. The CDR3 loop spans 15 amino acids. The CDR3 reads CASSPSVQENEKLFF. The CDR3 DNA is TGTGCCAGCAGCCCCAGCGTCCAGGAGAATGAAAAACTGTTTTTT. Looking up the rest from reference TRBV7-6 and TRBJ1-4 gives the full variable domain: GAGVSQSPRYKVTKRGQDVALRCDPISGHVSLYWYRQALGQGPEFLTYFNYEAQQDKSGLPNDRFSAERPEGSISTLTIQRTEQRDSAMYRCASSPSVQENEKLFFGSGTQLSVL.

The sample holds many counts of this clonotype. The DNA is omitted, as the CDR3 cannot be located on it reliably, and the CDR3 follows TCRdb's listing. V usage is TRBV6-1 and J usage is TRBJ1-2. The germline CDR1 and CDR2 sequences are MNHNS and SASEGT. Ends included, the CDR3 has 15 residues. This CDR3 reads CASRFRGRAGYGYTF.

The chain recombines TRBV28 with TRBJ1-4; D remains ambiguous. The length of the CDR3 is 12 residues. Germline V gene lookup returns CDR1 MDHEN and CDR2 SYDVKM. V dropped 7 bases and J dropped 6 bases, with 9 bases sitting between them. The CDR3 bases are TGTGCCAGCACCACCGCCGATGAAAAACTGTTTTTT. This gives the protein CASTTADEKLFF. Supplemented by reference TRBV28 and TRBJ1-4, the full variable domain reads DVKVTQSSRYLVKRTGEKVFLECVQDMDHENMFWYRQDPGLGLRLIYFSYDVKMKEKGDIPEGYSVSREKKERFSLILESASTNQTSMYLCASTTADEKLFFGSGTQLSVL.

This clonotype was picked up many times. The V call is TRBV27, the J call TRBJ1-5; TRBD1 agrees at 8 bases. Trimming took 1 base from V and 6 from J; bases not matched to a gene: 8. The germline V gene encodes CDR1 MNHEY and CDR2 SMNVEV (reference sequence). CDR3 size: 16 residues. In DNA, the CDR3 is TGTGCCAGCAGTTTATATGGACAGGGTAGAGGTCAGCCCCAGCATTTT. Protein sequence: CASSLYGQGRGQPQHF.

At least ten counts were recorded for this clonotype. V usage is TRBV5-1 and J usage is TRBJ1-5, with D tentatively TRBD1 (6 bases). V was pared by 0 bases and J by 3 bases, with 10 bases between. Germline V CDR1 and CDR2: SGHRS, YFSETQ. The CDR3 length is 15 residues. The CDR3 DNA reads TGCGCCAGCAGCTTGGAGGGACACGTCAATCAGCCCCAGCATTTT. This gives the protein CASSLEGHVNQPQHF.

CDR3 sequence (DNA): TGTGCCAGCACCCCGACGAGCTCTGGGGCCAACGTCCTGACTTTC. This encodes CASTPTSSGANVLTF. The chain recombines TRBV12-3 or TRBV12-4 with TRBJ2-6, with D hard to call. The CDR3 sequence is 15 residues long. Trimming took off 7 bases at V and 0 bases at J, with 10 bases between the two ends.

By proportion, this clonotype is medium-sized. The genes are TRBV20-1 and TRBJ2-3; 7 bases are shared with TRBD2. From germline, CDR1 is DFQATT and CDR2 SNEGSKA (reference sequence). Unmatched junction bases numbered 5, after V lost 6 bases and J lost 5 bases. The CDR3 spans 12 residues. CDR3 coding DNA: TGCAGTGCCCATTGGACTAGAGATACGCAGTATTTT. Protein sequence: CSAHWTRDTQYF.

The V call is TRBV6-9, the J call TRBJ1-2; 10 nucleotides line up with TRBD1. The CDR3 is 15 residues long. Per germline, CDR1 MNHGY and CDR2 SVAAGI. V lost 3 bases, J lost 6 bases, and 7 bases stayed unmatched. The CDR3 sequence: CASSYLGQGPDGYTF. The CDR3 coding sequence is TGTGCCAGCAGTTACCTGGGACAGGGGCCGGATGGCTACACCTTC.

This clonotype was seen many times. CDR3 in amino acids: CASSLVLNEQFF. In nucleotides, the CDR3 is TGCGCCAGCAGCTTGGTACTGAATGAGCAGTTCTTC. The chain couples TRBV5-1 to TRBJ2-1; no firm D call. Looked up from germline, CDR1 is SGHRS and CDR2 is YFSETQ. Deletions cut 0 bases from V and 7 bases from J, with 5 bases between. The CDR3 is 12 amino acids.

Only a few counts were recorded for this clonotype. The rearrangement uses TRBV19 and TRBJ2-7, with TRBD1 matching 7 bases. CDR1 is LNHDA and CDR2 is SQIVND in the germline V gene (reference sequence). With 5 bases clipped from V and 4 bases from J, the junction kept 8 bases outside the gene matches. The CDR3 is 14 amino acids. The CDR3 sequence is CASSVTGDGYEQYF. The CDR3 DNA sequence: TGTGCCAGTAGTGTCACAGGGGACGGATACGAGCAGTACTTC.

This clonotype was counted at least ten times. The chain uses TRBV28 and TRBJ1-1; possible D gene TRBD1, 5 bases. V was cut by 10 bases and J by 4 bases, with 16 bases left in between. Germline V gene lookup returns CDR1 MDHEN and CDR2 SYDVKM. CDR3 length: 13 residues. Here the CDR3 DNA reads TGTGCCACCCACAGACAGACTCTCACTGAAGCTTTCTTT. This encodes CATHRQTLTEAFF. The variable domain in full, with the rest retrieved from reference TRBV28 and TRBJ1-1, is DVKVTQSSRYLVKRTGEKVFLECVQDMDHENMFWYRQDPGLGLRLIYFSYDVKMKEKGDIPEGYSVSREKKERFSLILESASTNQTSMYLCATHRQTLTEAFFGQGTRLTVV.

In nucleotides, the CDR3 is TGTGCCAGCAGGGATAGAAGGGATACGCAGTATTTT. This sequence encodes CASRDRRDTQYF. This sequence joins TRBV2 and TRBJ2-3; D remains ambiguous. The CDR3 loop spans 12 amino acids. Germline CDR1 SNHLY, CDR2 FYNNEI. Trimming cost V 6 bases and J 6 bases, with 10 bases left between them.

V gene TRBV2 combines with J gene TRBJ2-3, with a tentative D call TRBD2 (6 bases). The length of the CDR3 is 15 residues. The germline V gene encodes CDR1 SNHLY and CDR2 FYNNEI. Trimming took 6 bases from V and 4 from J, leaving 17 bases between them. In DNA form, the CDR3 reads TGTGCCAGCAGGAGGGACTTCCAGGGCGCAGATACGCAGTATTTT. Its protein is CASRRDFQGADTQYF.